This T cell receptor (beta chain) comes out of a study of cytomegalovirus exposure and HLA in healthy donors. Study results and caveats: TCR association rates varied by HLA locus in a later analysis, with DRB1 highest and HLA-C lowest.

V shed 7 bases and J shed 2 bases, with 17 bases lying between them. The V gene's germline CDR1 is MNHEY and CDR2 SMNVEV (reference sequence). This CDR3 has 15 residues. As to this clone: Its antigen is not known.

It was with 60 Vbeta and 13 Jbeta primers that the PCR ran. Here immunoSEQ multiplex PCR was the method, and the copy in TCRdb shows in-frame clones only, minus some. The sample records 190,000 or so clones, roughly four fifths being singletons. The V call is TRBV27, the J call TRBJ1-2; D is uncertain. The TCR sequence derives from a man aged 50-60 years in good health and CMV-seronegative. Sample: PBMCs. As DNA, the CDR3 is TGTGCCAGCACCCTTAAGCCCGGGAGAAACTATGGCTACACCTTC. Protein product: CASTLKPGRNYGYTF.